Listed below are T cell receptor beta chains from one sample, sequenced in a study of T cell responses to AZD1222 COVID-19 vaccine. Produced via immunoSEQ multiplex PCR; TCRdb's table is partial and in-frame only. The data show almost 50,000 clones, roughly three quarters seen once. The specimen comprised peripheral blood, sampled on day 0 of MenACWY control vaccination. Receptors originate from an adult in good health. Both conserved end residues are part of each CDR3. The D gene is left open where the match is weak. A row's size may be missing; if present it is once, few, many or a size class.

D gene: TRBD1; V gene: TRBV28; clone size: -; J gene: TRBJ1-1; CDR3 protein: CASSLRTGEAFF; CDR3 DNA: TGTGCCAGCAGTTTACGGACAGGGGAAGCTTTCTTT
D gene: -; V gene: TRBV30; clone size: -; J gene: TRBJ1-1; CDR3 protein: CAWSRGPNTEAFF; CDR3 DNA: TGTGCCTGGAGTAGAGGGCCGAACACTGAAGCTTTCTTT
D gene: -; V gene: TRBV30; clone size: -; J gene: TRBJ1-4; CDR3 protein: CAWSVQSNEKLFF; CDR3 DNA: TGTGCCTGGAGTGTACAGTCTAATGAAAAACTGTTTTTT
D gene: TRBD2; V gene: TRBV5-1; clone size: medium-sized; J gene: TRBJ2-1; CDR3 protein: CASSLLAGLAGDEQFF; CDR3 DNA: TGCGCCAGCAGCTTGTTAGCCGGACTAGCAGGCGATGAGCAGTTCTTC
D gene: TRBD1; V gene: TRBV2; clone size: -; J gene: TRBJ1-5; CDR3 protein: CARGGTGQAEPQHF; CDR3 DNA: TGTGCCAGGGGGGGGACAGGGCAGGCCGAGCCCCAGCATTTT
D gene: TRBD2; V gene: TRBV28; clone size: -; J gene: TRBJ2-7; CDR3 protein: CASKGGREAYEQYF; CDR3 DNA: TGTGCCAGCAAAGGTGGGCGGGAGGCCTACGAGCAGTACTTC
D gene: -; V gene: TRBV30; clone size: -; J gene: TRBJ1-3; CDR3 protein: CAWVLSGNTIYF; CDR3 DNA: TGTGCCTGGGTCCTCTCTGGAAACACCATATATTTT
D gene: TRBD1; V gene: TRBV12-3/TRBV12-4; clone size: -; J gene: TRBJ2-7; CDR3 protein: CASTRTGVEQYF; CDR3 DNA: TGTGCCAGCACCAGGACAGGGGTCGAGCAGTACTTC
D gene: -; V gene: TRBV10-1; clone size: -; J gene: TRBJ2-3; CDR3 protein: CASSESLTYSTDTQYF; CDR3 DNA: TGCGCCAGCAGTGAGTCTTTAACCTATAGCACAGATACGCAGTATTTT
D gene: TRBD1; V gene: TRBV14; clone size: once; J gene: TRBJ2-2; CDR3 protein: CASSPRTGTGELFF; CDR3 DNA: TGTGCCAGCAGCCCACGGACAGGGACCGGGGAGCTGTTTTTT
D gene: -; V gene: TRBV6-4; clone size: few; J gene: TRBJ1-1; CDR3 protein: CASSPGSNTEAFF; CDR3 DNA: TGTGCCAGCAGCCCCGGGTCGAACACTGAAGCTTTCTTT
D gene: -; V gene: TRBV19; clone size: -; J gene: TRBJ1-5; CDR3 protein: CASSNQPYSNQPQHF; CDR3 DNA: TGTGCCAGTAGTAACCAGCCCTATAGCAATCAGCCCCAGCATTTT
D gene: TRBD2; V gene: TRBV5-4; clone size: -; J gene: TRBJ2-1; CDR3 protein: CASSQRTSVYNEQFF; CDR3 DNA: TGTGCCAGCAGCCAAAGGACTAGCGTTTACAATGAGCAGTTCTTC
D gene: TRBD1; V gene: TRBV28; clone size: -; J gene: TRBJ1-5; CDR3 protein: CASSRRGPNQPQHF; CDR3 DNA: TGTGCCAGCAGTAGGAGGGGGCCAAATCAGCCCCAGCATTTT